This TCR beta chain was identified in a study of ipilimumab plus nivolumab after autologous stem cell transplantation. For the study at large: The DLBCL cohort had primary refractory and relapsed disease, with 18-month progression-free survival of approximately 87% and 28%.

The germline V and J ends were trimmed by 7 bases and 0 bases, with 15 bases remaining between them. The CDR3 is made up of 15 amino acids. Germline V gene data show CDR1 as MNHNS and CDR2 as SASEGT. Using immunoSEQ multiplex PCR, the repertoire was profiled, and TCRdb retains in-frame clones only, with some absent. Of roughly 16,000 clones in the sample, more than 80% were seen once. Through week 26, nivolumab 3 mg/kg IV was given weeks 1, 4, 7, 10, then biweekly. The receptor's source is a male donor with diffuse large B-cell lymphoma. The chain couples TRBV6-1 to TRBJ1-2; tentatively, D is TRBD1 (6 bases). The sample was PBMCs, taken in a trial of ipilimumab plus nivolumab as post-transplant consolidation. CDR3 amino acids: CASTPGVRANYGYTF. The CDR3 DNA reads as TGTGCCAGCACCCCAGGGGTGCGAGCTAACTATGGCTACACCTTC.